This T cell receptor (beta chain) was found in a study of cytomegalovirus exposure and HLA in healthy donors. Study-wide results and caveats: In a later analysis, TCR beta V- and J-gene trimming showed a link to a missense DCLRE1C variant. Confirmation was obtained in vitro that a few CMV-associated chains are specific for CMV antigens. A later look showed TCR association rates differing by HLA locus, highest for DRB1 and lowest for HLA-C. TRBV6-2, TRBV6-3 and other indistinguishable V segments were excluded.

On this clone itself: Its antigen is not identified.

It was with 60 Vbeta and 13 Jbeta primers that the PCR ran. Profiled with immunoSEQ multiplex PCR; TCRdb holds only in-frame clones, not every one. The sample lists roughly 200,000 clones; roughly 73% were seen once. Between the trimmed V and J ends, which lost 5 bases and 9 bases, there was a span of 17 bases. CDR1 is GTSNPN, CDR2 SVGIG, per germline (reference sequence). The CDR3 loop spans 14 amino acids. V gene TRBV30 combines with J gene TRBJ1-6, with D maybe TRBD1 (6 bases). Sequences were obtained from PBMCs. This clonotype originated in a woman under 40 in good health and CMV-seronegative. CDR3 in DNA: TGTGCCTGGGGGAGGGACAACGGCATTTCACCCCTCCACTTT. Translated: CAWGRDNGISPLHF. Variable domain in full (rest from reference TRBV30 and TRBJ1-6): SQTIHQWPATLVQPVGSPLSLECTVEGTSNPNLYWYRQAAGRGLQLLFYSVGIGQISSEVPQNLSASRPQDRQFILSSKKLLLSDSGFYLCAWGRDNGISPLHFGNGTRLTVT.